This entry describes one T cell receptor beta chain. These data originate in a study of blood T cell repertoires in COVID-19. Across the whole study: PBMCs, B-cell-depleted T cells, or T cells provided the cDNA or gDNA that made up the material.

Per the original methods: Estimation of nucleated cell counts relied on the amplification of reference gene primers. Clones were read by immunoSEQ multiplex PCR, and TCRdb kept only the in-frame ones, dropping some. V and J calls and clone size are those listed in that table; D and trimming were worked out from the DNA. The top ten clones hold 4% to 5% of a sample with under 350,000 clones, 80% to 90% of them seen once. This CDR3 has 12 residues. CDR1 SEHNR and CDR2 FQNEAQ come from the germline V gene (reference sequence). Trimming shortened V by 2 bases and J by 9 bases, and 8 bases separated the two germline ends. In terms of age and location, participants ranged from roughly 18 to 90 years and lived in about 25 US areas. Cohort placement rested on clinical history that participants reported themselves.

The specimen sequenced was PBMCs or T cells enriched from blood (not recorded which). This chain connects TRBV7-9 to TRBJ1-3; D possibly corresponds to TRBD1 (6 bases). The TCR comes from a woman in her forties with acute COVID-19. This chain's CDR3 is CASSLTGSTIYF. CDR3 DNA: TGTGCCAGCAGCTTAACAGGGAGCACCATATATTTT.